The 16 T cell receptor beta chains given below trace back to one sample, sequenced in a study of human T cells and chemical hapten exposure. Described time point: patch test 3, about 24 weeks after DPC sensitization. Treatment denoted: therapeutic diphenylcyclopropenone sensitization with weekly scalp DPC. TCRdb used MiXCR to reprocess the RACE reads, holding one entry per CDR3 protein. The sample contains more than 150,000 distinct CDR3 sequences, about 25% of which appear only once. Sequencing used whole blood, obtained in connection with sensitization to the hapten diphenylcyclopropenone (DPC). These TCRs come from a woman aged 40 to 49 with alopecia areata. Some clones in this sample may be carry-over from other donors' samples.

A few counts support this clonotype. The CDR3 DNA reads TGTGCCAGCGGGGGACAGGGGGGACATACGCAGTATTTT. It specifies CASGGQGGHTQYF. The gene calls are TRBV2 and TRBJ2-3; 11 nucleotides align to TRBD1. CDR3 length: 13 amino acids. V lost 8 bases to trimming and J lost 7 bases; unmatched junction nucleotides: 5. CDR1 is SNHLY, CDR2 FYNNEI, per germline.

This clonotype was detected only a few times. The gene calls are TRBV24-1 and TRBJ2-3; D may be TRBD2 (6 bases). Germline-derived CDR1 and CDR2 are KGHDR and SFDVKD. The CDR3 runs 13 residues. Trimming took 7 bases from V and 4 from J, leaving 11 bases between them. The CDR3 is CATRTSEPDTQYF. In DNA form, the CDR3 reads TGTGCCACCAGGACTAGTGAACCAGATACGCAGTATTTT.

This rearrangement joins TRBV6-2 or TRBV6-3 to TRBJ1-5; no reliable D call. Between the trimmed V and J ends, which lost 6 bases and 0 bases, there was a span of 12 bases. In germline, CDR1 is MNHEY, CDR2 SVGEGT. The CDR3 has 15 amino acids. This CDR3 is CASSPVGNSNQPQHF. The DNA for the CDR3 is TGTGCCAGCAGCCCCGTCGGGAATAGCAATCAGCCCCAGCATTTT.

CDR3 bases: TGTGCCAGCACCCTAGAGCTGATAGGTACGCAGTATTTT. This encodes CASTLELIGTQYF. V and J are TRBV6-1 and TRBJ2-3; D is unclear. The length of the CDR3 is 13 residues. Looked up from germline, CDR1 is MNHNS and CDR2 is SASEGT. Trimming removed 7 bases at V and 8 bases at J, with 16 bases between.

This clonotype was counted a few times. The DNA for the CDR3 is TGTGCCAGCAGCGCAGACCAGAGACTTGGAAACACCATATATTTT. The encoded protein is CASSADQRLGNTIYF. J is TRBJ1-3 and V is TRBV7-9, with unresolved D. Looked up from germline, CDR1 is SEHNR and CDR2 is FQNEAQ (reference sequence). This CDR3 is 15 amino acids long. Between the trimmed V and J ends, which lost 5 bases and 3 bases, there was a span of 14 bases.

This clonotype was seen a few times. The chain has TRBV29-1 and TRBJ2-4; weak D call: TRBD1 (5 bases). The germline V gene encodes CDR1 SQVTM and CDR2 ANQGSEA. The V end lost 6 bases, the J end lost 0 bases, and 9 bases lay between the germline ends. The CDR3 covers 13 residues. The CDR3 coding sequence is TGCAGCGTGCGGACACCAGCCAAAAACATTCAGTACTTC. It yields the protein CSVRTPAKNIQYF.

The J gene is TRBJ2-2, the V gene TRBV27, with TRBD2 matching over 14 bases. The CDR3 is 19 residues long. J was trimmed by 6 bases and V by 7 bases; bases with no gene match: 16. CDR1 and CDR2 (germline): MNHEY, SMNVEV (reference sequence). This CDR3 reads CASIGGNGLAGGGAGELFF. The CDR3 DNA sequence: TGTGCCAGCATCGGGGGAAATGGACTAGCGGGAGGTGGGGCCGGGGAGCTGTTTTTT.

The gene calls are TRBV20-1 and TRBJ2-1; TRBD2 is a possible D gene (7 bases). The CDR3 loop spans 15 amino acids. V lost 2 bases and J lost 6, with 17 bases in between. CDR1 DFQATT and CDR2 SNEGSKA come from the germline V gene (reference sequence). The CDR3 nucleotides are TGCAGTGCTAGAAATCCGGGGGAGGGGGGCAATGAGCAGTTCTTC. It specifies CSARNPGEGGNEQFF.

This clonotype was observed a handful of times. The chain combines TRBV29-1 with TRBJ2-7; D gene uncertain. V was trimmed by 4 bases and J by 2 bases, leaving 6 bases between them. The CDR3 is 11 amino acids. Germline V CDR1 and CDR2: SQVTM, ANQGSEA. The CDR3 DNA follows: TGCAGCGTTGGACTTACCTACGAGCAGTACTTC. This codes for CSVGLTYEQYF.

The chain has TRBV7-8 and TRBJ2-7, with D maybe TRBD1 (6 bases). V shed 5 bases and J shed 2 bases, with 28 bases lying between them. Germline-derived CDR1 and CDR2 are SGHVS and FQNEAQ. The CDR3 has 19 amino acids. CDR3 nucleotides: TGTGCCAGCAGCCGACAGGTCGGGGCAGGAAGGACCACGACCTACGAGCAGTACTTC. Translation gives CASSRQVGAGRTTTYEQYF.

The chain recombines TRBV6-5 with TRBJ2-7; 7 bases match TRBD2. V lost 0 bases, J lost 4 bases, and 9 bases stayed unmatched. Germline V CDR1 and CDR2: MNHEY, SVGAGI. The CDR3 consists of 16 residues. CDR3 sequence: CASSYSGGSREYEQYF. The DNA of the CDR3 is TGTGCCAGCAGTTACTCCGGTGGGTCGCGGGAGTACGAGCAGTACTTC.

This clonotype was seen more than once but under ten times. The chain carries TRBV5-4 and TRBJ1-2, with D tentatively TRBD1 (5 bases). This CDR3 comprises 13 residues. CDR1 and CDR2 (germline): SGHNT, YYREEE (reference sequence). The V end lost 3 bases, the J end lost 4 bases, and 10 bases lay between the germline ends. CDR3 in amino acids: CASSSTGIYGYTF. CDR3 DNA: TGTGCCAGCAGCTCTACAGGAATCTATGGCTACACCTTC.

This clonotype has just one count. This chain links TRBV5-1 with TRBJ2-2; D is undetermined. Germline V gives CDR1 SGHRS, CDR2 YFSETQ. There are 14 residues in the CDR3. The germline V and J ends were trimmed by 0 bases and 5 bases, with 8 bases remaining between them. CDR3 sequence: CASSLDYLTGELFF. In DNA form, the CDR3 reads TGCGCCAGCAGCTTGGATTATCTTACCGGGGAGCTGTTTTTT.

This chain connects TRBV6-1 to TRBJ2-5, with 7 bases fitting TRBD1. The V segment lost 4 bases and the J segment 9 bases; nucleotides outside the gene matches: 8. Per germline, CDR1 MNHNS and CDR2 SASEGT. The CDR3 is made up of 13 amino acids. The CDR3 DNA reads as TGTGCCAGCAGTGCGCGTTCACAGGGGCCCCAGTACTTC. It yields the protein CASSARSQGPQYF.

The chain joins TRBV6-5 to TRBJ2-7; maybe TRBD2 (6 bases). Germline CDR1 MNHEY, CDR2 SVGAGI. V was pared by 6 bases and J by 2 bases, with 17 bases between. The CDR3 totals 15 residues. Written as DNA, the CDR3 is TGTGCCAGCAGGTCACCAGGGACTGCGACCTACGAGCAGTACTTC. Translating gives CASRSPGTATYEQYF.

This chain connects TRBV7-2 to TRBJ1-1, with 9 bases fitting TRBD1. This CDR3 region has 14 residues. Trimming took 6 bases from V and 5 from J; bases not matched to a gene: 7. Germline loops: CDR1 SGHTA, CDR2 FQGNSA. CDR3 region: CASRPGQGHTEAFF. In DNA form, the CDR3 reads TGTGCCAGCAGACCTGGACAGGGGCATACTGAAGCTTTCTTT.